This is a list of T cell receptor beta chains from one sample in a study of long-term antiretroviral therapy in people with HIV. This table comes from immunoSEQ multiplex PCR, and its TCRdb copy is limited to in-frame clones, with some not included. Among around 30,000 clones listed, approximately 96% were seen once. This sample comprised unsorted PBMCs, obtained roughly 6.4 years after starting antiretroviral therapy. Receptors originate from a man younger than 40 with HIV. Both conserved end residues are part of each CDR3. The D gene is left open where the match is weak. Size is omitted from some rows. Given values are once, few, many or a class for expanded clones.

j_gene: TRBJ2-3
d_gene: TRBD2
v_gene: TRBV9
abundance: NA
CDR3nt: TGTGCCAGCAGCGTAAAGCCTACCGGCGGGGGGGGAACAGATACGCAGTATTTT
CDR3aa: CASSVKPTGGGGTDTQYF

j_gene: TRBJ2-2
d_gene: NA
v_gene: TRBV18
abundance: NA
CDR3nt: TGTGCCAGCTCACCGCAGTTGGGGACCGGGGAGCTGTTTTTT
CDR3aa: CASSPQLGTGELFF

j_gene: TRBJ2-7
d_gene: TRBD1
v_gene: TRBV6-6
abundance: NA
CDR3nt: TGTGCCAGCAGCTCCGCCGCAGGACAGGGGAGCAACGAGCAGTACTTC
CDR3aa: CASSSAAGQGSNEQYF

j_gene: TRBJ1-2
d_gene: NA
v_gene: TRBV7-3
abundance: NA
CDR3nt: TGTGCCAGCAGCCAAGGACCTGAGAACTATGGCTACACCTTC
CDR3aa: CASSQGPENYGYTF

j_gene: TRBJ2-1
d_gene: TRBD2
v_gene: TRBV5-1
abundance: NA
CDR3nt: TGCGCCAGCAGCTTGGTCAAAGGTGATGGCGGGAGCTCCTACAATGAGCAGTTCTTC
CDR3aa: CASSLVKGDGGSSYNEQFF

j_gene: TRBJ1-4
d_gene: NA
v_gene: TRBV2
abundance: NA
CDR3nt: TGTGCCAGCAGTGAATTCGGGCGAGAACTGTTTTTT
CDR3aa: CASSEFGRELFF

j_gene: TRBJ1-1
d_gene: NA
v_gene: TRBV29-1
abundance: NA
CDR3nt: TGCAGCGTTGAAGATCCCGAGGGGAGGGACACTGAAGCTTTCTTT
CDR3aa: CSVEDPEGRDTEAFF

j_gene: TRBJ2-2
d_gene: TRBD1
v_gene: TRBV29-1
abundance: once
CDR3nt: TGCAGCGTGGAAAAACAGGGGGCGCGCGGGGAGCTGTTTTTT
CDR3aa: CSVEKQGARGELFF

j_gene: TRBJ1-4
d_gene: NA
v_gene: TRBV6-1
abundance: NA
CDR3nt: TGTGCCAGCAGAGCAGGGCAGGGTAATGAAAAACTGTTTTTT
CDR3aa: CASRAGQGNEKLFF

j_gene: TRBJ2-7
d_gene: TRBD2
v_gene: TRBV7-9
abundance: NA
CDR3nt: TGTGCCAGCCGCCCTATAGCGGGAGGAAACTACGAGCAGTACTTC
CDR3aa: CASRPIAGGNYEQYF

j_gene: TRBJ2-1
d_gene: NA
v_gene: TRBV9
abundance: NA
CDR3nt: TGTGCCAGCAGCGTAGCTGGTTCCAATGAGCAGTTCTTC
CDR3aa: CASSVAGSNEQFF

j_gene: TRBJ2-7
d_gene: TRBD1
v_gene: TRBV4-3
abundance: NA
CDR3nt: TGCGCCAGCAGCCAATACTCAACCGGGACAGGGTTATACGAGCAGTACTTC
CDR3aa: CASSQYSTGTGLYEQYF

j_gene: TRBJ2-2
d_gene: NA
v_gene: TRBV5-5
abundance: NA
CDR3nt: TGTGCCAGCAGCTTGGCGTCTACCGGGGAGCTGTTTTTT
CDR3aa: CASSLASTGELFF

j_gene: TRBJ2-5
d_gene: NA
v_gene: TRBV7-2
abundance: once
CDR3nt: TGTGCCAGCAGCACCAGCATTCAAGAGACCCAGTACTTC
CDR3aa: CASSTSIQETQYF

j_gene: TRBJ1-1
d_gene: NA
v_gene: TRBV11-1
abundance: NA
CDR3nt: TGTGCCAGCAGCCGTTCCAGGGTTAGCACTGAAGCTTTCTTT
CDR3aa: CASSRSRVSTEAFF

j_gene: TRBJ2-7
d_gene: NA
v_gene: TRBV9
abundance: NA
CDR3nt: TGTGCCAGCAGCGCGAGACAGAATCCCTCCTACGAGCAGTACTTC
CDR3aa: CASSARQNPSYEQYF

j_gene: TRBJ2-1
d_gene: NA
v_gene: TRBV6-1
abundance: NA
CDR3nt: TGTGCCAGCAGTGAAGCCTATGAGCAGTTCTTC
CDR3aa: CASSEAYEQFF

j_gene: TRBJ2-2
d_gene: TRBD1
v_gene: TRBV4-3
abundance: NA
CDR3nt: TGCGCGACCAGGGGGACAAGGTTCGGGGAGCTGTTTTTT
CDR3aa: CATRGTRFGELFF

j_gene: TRBJ1-2
d_gene: TRBD1
v_gene: TRBV28
abundance: NA
CDR3nt: TGTGCCAGCAGCTGGACAGGGGATGGTGGCTACACCTTC
CDR3aa: CASSWTGDGGYTF

j_gene: TRBJ1-4
d_gene: TRBD1
v_gene: TRBV18
abundance: NA
CDR3nt: TGTGCCAGCTCACAACTACCACAGGGGGCCAATGAAAAACTGTTTTTT
CDR3aa: CASSQLPQGANEKLFF

j_gene: TRBJ1-2
d_gene: NA
v_gene: TRBV5-1
abundance: NA
CDR3nt: TGCGCCAGCAGTCGTCAGGGGCCGGATAACTATGGCTACACCTTC
CDR3aa: CASSRQGPDNYGYTF

j_gene: TRBJ1-2
d_gene: NA
v_gene: TRBV19
abundance: NA
CDR3nt: TGTGCCAGTAGCCCCGGATGGGGCTACACCTTC
CDR3aa: CASSPGWGYTF

j_gene: TRBJ1-4
d_gene: NA
v_gene: TRBV5-4
abundance: NA
CDR3nt: TGTGCCAGCAGCTTGGCCCCCGAGCCACCTGAAAAACTGTTTTTT
CDR3aa: CASSLAPEPPEKLFF

j_gene: TRBJ1-6
d_gene: TRBD1
v_gene: TRBV6-6
abundance: once
CDR3nt: TGTGCCAGCGGACAGGGGATAAGAAGTAATTCACCCCTCCACTTT
CDR3aa: CASGQGIRSNSPLHF

j_gene: TRBJ2-5
d_gene: NA
v_gene: TRBV29-1
abundance: NA
CDR3nt: TGCAGCGTCGTGGTAGGGTTGGAGACCCAGTACTTC
CDR3aa: CSVVVGLETQYF

j_gene: TRBJ1-1
d_gene: NA
v_gene: TRBV4-3
abundance: NA
CDR3nt: TGCGCCAGCAGCCAAGGTAAAGGGGTGAGAACTGAAGCTTTCTTT
CDR3aa: CASSQGKGVRTEAFF

j_gene: TRBJ2-3
d_gene: NA
v_gene: TRBV6-5
abundance: NA
CDR3nt: TGTGCCAGCAGTCCTCTCCTAGATAGCACAGATACGCAGTATTTT
CDR3aa: CASSPLLDSTDTQYF

j_gene: TRBJ1-6
d_gene: NA
v_gene: TRBV27
abundance: NA
CDR3nt: TGTGCCAGCAGTTCCCGCCAGAACTATAATTCACCCCTCCACTTT
CDR3aa: CASSSRQNYNSPLHF

j_gene: TRBJ1-2
d_gene: NA
v_gene: TRBV14
abundance: NA
CDR3nt: TGTGCCAGCAGCCAAGGGTTCAACAGGAGGGAGGGACTTAACTATGGCTACACCTTC
CDR3aa: CASSQGFNRREGLNYGYTF

j_gene: TRBJ1-2
d_gene: NA
v_gene: TRBV19
abundance: NA
CDR3nt: TGTGCCAGTAGTATGGTCTCCATGTATGGCTACACCTTC
CDR3aa: CASSMVSMYGYTF

j_gene: TRBJ2-7
d_gene: NA
v_gene: TRBV30
abundance: NA
CDR3nt: TGTGCCTGGAGTGTACCCCACCGCCATGGCGACGAGCAGTACTTC
CDR3aa: CAWSVPHRHGDEQYF

j_gene: TRBJ2-1
d_gene: TRBD1
v_gene: TRBV2
abundance: NA
CDR3nt: TGTGCCAGCGAGGGACAGGGCTTCAATGAGCAGTTCTTC
CDR3aa: CASEGQGFNEQFF

j_gene: TRBJ2-6
d_gene: TRBD2
v_gene: TRBV19
abundance: NA
CDR3nt: TGTGCCAGTACGACCTTTCAGCAGCGGGGGGCCTCTGGGGCCAACGTCCTGACTTTC
CDR3aa: CASTTFQQRGASGANVLTF

j_gene: TRBJ2-5
d_gene: TRBD2
v_gene: TRBV9
abundance: NA
CDR3nt: TGTGCCAGCAGCGTAGGTCGGCGAGCGGGGGCCCAAGAGACCCAGTACTTC
CDR3aa: CASSVGRRAGAQETQYF

j_gene: TRBJ2-2
d_gene: NA
v_gene: TRBV5-6
abundance: NA
CDR3nt: TGTGCCAGCAGCTCTACGACTAATCCCGGGGAGCTGTTTTTT
CDR3aa: CASSSTTNPGELFF

j_gene: TRBJ1-3
d_gene: NA
v_gene: TRBV11-1
abundance: NA
CDR3nt: TGTGCCAGCACCCTAGGGAGGTCCGACTCTGGAAACACCATATATTTT
CDR3aa: CASTLGRSDSGNTIYF

j_gene: TRBJ2-1
d_gene: NA
v_gene: TRBV11-2
abundance: NA
CDR3nt: TGTGCCAGCAGCTCCCCGGCCCGGTACAATGAGCAGTTCTTC
CDR3aa: CASSSPARYNEQFF

j_gene: TRBJ1-1
d_gene: NA
v_gene: TRBV30
abundance: NA
CDR3nt: TGTGCCTGGAGTGTACTAACGAGCCTCCGGAACACTGAAGCTTTCTTT
CDR3aa: CAWSVLTSLRNTEAFF

j_gene: TRBJ1-2
d_gene: NA
v_gene: TRBV2
abundance: NA
CDR3nt: TGTGCCAGCAGTGAACAGGCAGCTAACTATGGCTACACCTTC
CDR3aa: CASSEQAANYGYTF

j_gene: TRBJ1-4
d_gene: NA
v_gene: TRBV19
abundance: NA
CDR3nt: TGTGCCAGTAGTATCGGTAGGGCCTTGAATGAAAAACTGTTTTTT
CDR3aa: CASSIGRALNEKLFF

j_gene: TRBJ2-1
d_gene: TRBD1
v_gene: TRBV10-3
abundance: NA
CDR3nt: TGTGCCACAACTGGTAGGGACAGGGGGAAGTACAATGAGCAGTTCTTC
CDR3aa: CATTGRDRGKYNEQFF

j_gene: TRBJ2-7
d_gene: NA
v_gene: TRBV6-5
abundance: NA
CDR3nt: TGTGCCAGCAGTTACTCGTCCCGAGGGGGTTCCTACGAGCAGTACTTC
CDR3aa: CASSYSSRGGSYEQYF

j_gene: TRBJ2-7
d_gene: TRBD2
v_gene: TRBV4-1
abundance: NA
CDR3nt: TGCGCCAGCAGCCAAGCCGGGAGGGGACCCGAGCAGTACTTC
CDR3aa: CASSQAGRGPEQYF

j_gene: TRBJ2-3
d_gene: TRBD2
v_gene: TRBV19
abundance: NA
CDR3nt: TGTGCCAGTAGTATAGGGATGGGCGGGGGGGCCCGGCGTACAGATACGCAGTATTTT
CDR3aa: CASSIGMGGGARRTDTQYF

j_gene: TRBJ1-4
d_gene: TRBD1
v_gene: TRBV19
abundance: NA
CDR3nt: TGTGCCAGTAGTAAACAGGGGGCGGTTTTCTCAAATGAAAAACTGTTTTTT
CDR3aa: CASSKQGAVFSNEKLFF

j_gene: TRBJ2-7
d_gene: NA
v_gene: TRBV18
abundance: NA
CDR3nt: TGTGCCAGCTCACCTCCCGACAGCTACGAGCAGTACTTC
CDR3aa: CASSPPDSYEQYF

j_gene: TRBJ1-1
d_gene: NA
v_gene: TRBV6-6
abundance: NA
CDR3nt: TGTGCCAGCAGCCCCTTTGTGGGAGGAGGCGCTTTCTTT
CDR3aa: CASSPFVGGGAFF

j_gene: TRBJ1-6
d_gene: NA
v_gene: TRBV5-6
abundance: once
CDR3nt: TGTGCCAGCAGCTTAGGAATCATCAGCTCCCTCCACTTT
CDR3aa: CASSLGIISSLHF

j_gene: TRBJ1-2
d_gene: NA
v_gene: TRBV28
abundance: NA
CDR3nt: TGTGCCAGCAACATGCGCGGTGGGCTGATTTATTCTAACTATGGCTACACCTTC
CDR3aa: CASNMRGGLIYSNYGYTF

j_gene: TRBJ1-1
d_gene: TRBD1
v_gene: TRBV19
abundance: NA
CDR3nt: TGTGCCAGTAGTATTGAGGGACAGGGAGACACTGAAGCTTTCTTT
CDR3aa: CASSIEGQGDTEAFF

j_gene: TRBJ2-3
d_gene: NA
v_gene: TRBV9
abundance: NA
CDR3nt: TGTGCCAGCAGCGTAGCCAGGGTGAACACAGATACGCAGTATTTT
CDR3aa: CASSVARVNTDTQYF

j_gene: TRBJ2-3
d_gene: NA
v_gene: TRBV21-1
abundance: once
CDR3nt: TGTGCCAGCAGCAAGGCGAAGACAGGGACAGATACGCAGTATTTT
CDR3aa: CASSKAKTGTDTQYF

j_gene: TRBJ2-7
d_gene: NA
v_gene: TRBV11-2
abundance: NA
CDR3nt: TGTGCCAGCAGCTTAGCGGACACCTACGAGCAGTACTTC
CDR3aa: CASSLADTYEQYF

j_gene: TRBJ2-7
d_gene: NA
v_gene: TRBV4-2
abundance: NA
CDR3nt: TGTGCCAGCAGCGCCCGGGACCCACAATACGAGCAGTACTTC
CDR3aa: CASSARDPQYEQYF

j_gene: TRBJ1-2
d_gene: NA
v_gene: TRBV5-6
abundance: once
CDR3nt: TGTGCCAGCAGCTACCAAACACAGAAACCGTATGGCTACACCTTC
CDR3aa: CASSYQTQKPYGYTF